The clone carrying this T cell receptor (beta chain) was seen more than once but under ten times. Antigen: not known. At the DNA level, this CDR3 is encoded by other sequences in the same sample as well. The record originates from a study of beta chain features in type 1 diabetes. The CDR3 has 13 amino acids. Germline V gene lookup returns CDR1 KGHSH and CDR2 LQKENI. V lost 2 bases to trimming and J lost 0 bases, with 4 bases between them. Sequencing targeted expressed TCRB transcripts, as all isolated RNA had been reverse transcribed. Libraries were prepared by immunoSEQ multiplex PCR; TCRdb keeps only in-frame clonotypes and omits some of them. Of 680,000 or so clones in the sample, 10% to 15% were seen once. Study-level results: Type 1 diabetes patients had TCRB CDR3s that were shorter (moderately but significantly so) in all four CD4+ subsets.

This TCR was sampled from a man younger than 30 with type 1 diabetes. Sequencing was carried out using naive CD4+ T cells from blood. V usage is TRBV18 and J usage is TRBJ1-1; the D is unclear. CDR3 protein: CASSPSVNTEAFF. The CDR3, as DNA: TGTGCCAGCTCACCATCAGTGAACACTGAAGCTTTCTTT.